What follows are 13 T cell receptor beta chains derived from one specimen sequenced in a study of blood T cell repertoires in COVID-19. Assay: immunoSEQ multiplex PCR; the TCRdb copy retains only in-frame clones and omits some. The sample has some 150,000 clones; about 80% are singletons. Sequenced sample: PBMCs or T cells enriched from blood (not recorded which). The receptors were sampled from a woman between 45 and 60 years old who had recovered from COVID-19.

This rearrangement joins TRBV19 to TRBJ1-5; 7 nucleotides agree with TRBD1. The CDR3 runs 17 residues. Germline assignment: CDR1 LNHDA and CDR2 SQIVND (reference sequence). V lost 7 bases and J lost 2; bases outside the gene matches: 14. This CDR3 reads CASTQRQGLMGNQPQHF. CDR3 in DNA: TGTGCCAGTACCCAACGACAGGGCTTGATGGGCAATCAGCCCCAGCATTTT.

About this clone: The sample contains more than one DNA sequence encoding this CDR3. The chain is built from TRBV18 and TRBJ1-5; D may be TRBD1 (5 bases). V was trimmed by 3 bases and J by 2 bases, leaving 8 bases between them. CDR1 and CDR2 from the germline V gene are KGHSH and LQKENI. The CDR3 extends over 14 amino acids. The CDR3 nucleotides are TGTGCCAGCTCACCGGGGGGTGGCAATCAGCCCCAGCATTTT. Translated: CASSPGGGNQPQHF.

Many counts were recorded for this clone. The V and J genes are TRBV4-2 and TRBJ1-5; D is unclear. The germline CDR1 and CDR2 sequences are LGHNA and YNFKEQ. V was shortened by 0 bases and J by 9 bases, with 9 bases between the two germline ends. The CDR3 spans 13 residues. DNA for the CDR3: TGTGCCAGCAGCCAAGATCCTCCGGGGCCCCAGCATTTT. It specifies CASSQDPPGPQHF.

J is TRBJ2-3 and V is TRBV29-1; TRBD1 aligns across 8 bases. With V trimmed by 8 bases and J by 1 base, 14 bases remained unmatched. The germline gives CDR1 SQVTM, CDR2 ANQGSEA. The CDR3 spans 16 residues. CDR3 bases: TGCAGCCCCGTCTTGAGGCAGGGGGCTCGCACAGATACGCAGTATTTT. It yields the protein CSPVLRQGARTDTQYF.

Only a few counts were recorded for this clone. This CDR3 is also generated by other DNA sequences in the sample. The genes are TRBV5-1 and TRBJ2-2; 7 positions agree with TRBD1. The CDR3 consists of 13 residues. V lost 3 bases and J lost 4; bases outside the gene matches: 0. Germline V CDR1 and CDR2: SGHRS, YFSETQ. CDR3: CASSWDSTGELFF. The CDR3 DNA reads as TGCGCCAGCAGCTGGGACAGCACCGGGGAGCTGTTTTTT.

The J gene is TRBJ2-7, the V gene TRBV20-1; 12 bases line up with TRBD2. V dropped 6 bases and J dropped 1; count of bases not matched to a gene: 10. CDR1 and CDR2 from the germline V gene are DFQATT and SNEGSKA (reference sequence). The CDR3 totals 16 residues. The CDR3 DNA sequence: TGCAGTGCGAGTCTAGCGGGAGGGCCTGAGTCCTACGAGCAGTACTTC. It specifies CSASLAGGPESYEQYF.

The chain couples TRBV28 to TRBJ1-1; D uncertain. The CDR3 totals 11 residues. Germline CDR1 reads MDHEN; CDR2 reads SYDVKM. Deletions cut 10 bases from V and 5 bases from J, with 11 bases between. The CDR3 reads CATYEGTEAFF. CDR3 nucleotides: TGTGCCACCTACGAGGGTACTGAAGCTTTCTTT.

This clone occurred once. The chain couples TRBV6-5 to TRBJ2-7; D perhaps matches TRBD2 (6 bases). Germline V gene sequence: CDR1 MNHEY, CDR2 SVGAGI. Trimming took 10 bases from V and 2 from J, leaving 12 bases between them. This CDR3 is 12 amino acids long. CDR3 protein: CATRDSTYEQYF. The CDR3 DNA is TGTGCCACCCGGGACTCAACCTACGAGCAGTACTTC.

The genes are TRBV19 and TRBJ1-1; 7 nucleotides align to TRBD1. From germline, CDR1 is LNHDA and CDR2 SQIVND (reference sequence). The CDR3 covers 15 residues. J gave up 6 bases and V 5 bases, and 12 bases lay outside the gene matches. CDR3 in DNA: TGTGCCAGTAGTGCCCGACAGGGCTCCAGGGCTGAAGCTTTCTTT. Translation gives CASSARQGSRAEAFF. Supplemented by reference TRBV19 and TRBJ1-1, the full variable domain reads DGGITQSPKYLFRKEGQNVTLSCEQNLNHDAMYWYRQDPGQGLRLIYYSQIVNDFQKGDIAEGYSVSREKKESFPLTVTSAQKNPTAFYLCASSARQGSRAEAFFGQGTRLTVV.

The V call is TRBV28, the J call TRBJ2-1, with D tentatively TRBD2 (5 bases). V lost 8 bases and J 4 bases, leaving 15 bases between the germline ends. Germline assignment: CDR1 MDHEN and CDR2 SYDVKM. The CDR3 spans 14 residues. The CDR3: CASGESPSYNEQFF. The DNA for the CDR3 is TGTGCCAGCGGGGAGAGTCCCTCGTACAATGAGCAGTTCTTC.

The chain uses TRBV7-9 and TRBJ1-2, with D maybe TRBD1 (6 bases). V was pared by 5 bases and J by 6 bases, with 13 bases between. Germline assignment: CDR1 SEHNR and CDR2 FQNEAQ (reference sequence). The CDR3 has 13 amino acids. Written as DNA, the CDR3 is TGTGCCAGCAGCGCCAGGGGTTTCCATGGCTACACCTTC. As protein: CASSARGFHGYTF.

V usage is TRBV3-1 (or the pseudogene TRBV3-2) and J usage is TRBJ1-1, with D possibly being TRBD1 (6 bases). Germline values: CDR1 LGHDT, CDR2 YNNKEL (reference sequence). Trimming removed 5 bases from V and 4 bases from J, with 14 bases in between. This CDR3 contains 14 residues. In DNA form, the CDR3 reads TGTGCCAGCAGCAATCAGGGGATTGGCACTGAAGCTTTCTTT. Amino acid sequence: CASSNQGIGTEAFF.

V and J are TRBV3-1 (or the pseudogene TRBV3-2) and TRBJ1-6; the match to TRBD1 covers 7 bases. The germline V gene has CDR1 LGHDT and CDR2 YNNKEL (reference sequence). With 2 bases clipped from V and 0 bases from J, the junction kept 7 bases outside the gene matches. The CDR3 totals 18 residues. The chain's CDR3 is CASSQYGQVSSYNSPLHF. The DNA of the CDR3 is TGTGCCAGCAGCCAATACGGACAGGTTAGCTCCTATAATTCACCCCTCCACTTT.